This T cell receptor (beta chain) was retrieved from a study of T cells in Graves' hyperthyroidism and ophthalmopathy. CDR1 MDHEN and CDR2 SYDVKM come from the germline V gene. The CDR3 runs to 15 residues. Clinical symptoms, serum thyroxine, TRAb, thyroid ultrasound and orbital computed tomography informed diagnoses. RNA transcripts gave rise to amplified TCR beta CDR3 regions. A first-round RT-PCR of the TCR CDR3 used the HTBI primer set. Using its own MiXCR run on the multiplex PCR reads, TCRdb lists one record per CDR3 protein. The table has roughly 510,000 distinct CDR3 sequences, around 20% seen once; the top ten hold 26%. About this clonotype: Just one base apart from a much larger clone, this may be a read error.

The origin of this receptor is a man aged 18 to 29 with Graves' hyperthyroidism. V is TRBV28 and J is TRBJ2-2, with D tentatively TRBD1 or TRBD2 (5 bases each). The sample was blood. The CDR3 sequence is CASNVRARSTGELLF. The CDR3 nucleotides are TGTGCCAGCAACGTCAGGGCTCGCTCCACCGGGGAGCTGCTTTTT. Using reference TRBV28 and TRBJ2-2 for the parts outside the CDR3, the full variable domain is DVKVTQSSRYLVKRTGEKVFLECVQDMDHENMFWYRQDPGLGLRLIYFSYDVKMKEKGDIPEGYSVSREKKERFSLILESASTNQTSMYLCASNVRARSTGELLFGEGSRLTVL.